These T cell receptor beta chains were read from a single sample in a study of OX40 agonist ivuxolimab in advanced cancers. Profiled with immunoSEQ multiplex PCR; TCRdb holds only in-frame clones, not every one. The table includes about 62,000 clones, 92% detected once. The source material was CD4+ or CD8+ T cells sorted from blood, sampled in a trial of the OX40 agonist ivuxolimab. These TCRs come from an adult with an advanced solid tumor such as melanoma, head and neck, liver or kidney cancer. The CDR3 runs from the conserved cysteine through the conserved F or W. The D gene is left open where the match is weak.

j_call d_call v_call cdr3_aa
TRBJ2-2 - TRBV30 CAWSVGGGDTGELFF
TRBJ2-5 - TRBV5-6 CASRPLQGGGETQYF
TRBJ2-5 - TRBV6-5 CASSYSTARGQETQYF
TRBJ1-6 - TRBV7-2 CASSVDYNSPLHF
TRBJ2-1 - TRBV10-1 CASSDREIAYNEQFF
TRBJ1-2 TRBD1 TRBV5-4 CASSLESQGALGYGYTF
TRBJ2-7 TRBD2 TRBV5-1 CASSPSSGDAYEQYF
TRBJ1-2 - TRBV9 CASSVDPGTGGYTF
TRBJ1-3 - TRBV6-5 CASSFSPGNTIYF
TRBJ1-2 TRBD1 TRBV25-1 CASSSTGTGYGYTF
TRBJ1-2 - TRBV2 CASSVATGSYGYTF
TRBJ2-3 - TRBV18 CASSPPNIAVQNTDTQYF
TRBJ2-1 TRBD2 TRBV29-1 CSVEASGSPNEQFF
TRBJ2-7 - TRBV5-4 CASSLGGGKSSYEQYF
TRBJ2-7 TRBD2 TRBV11-3 CASSLDRSGSSYEQYF
TRBJ2-1 TRBD2 TRBV27 CASSSPRPGLVAYNEQFF
TRBJ2-1 - TRBV20-1 CSAQRYEQFF
TRBJ2-1 TRBD2 TRBV27 CASSLHQLAGGSNEQFF
TRBJ2-3 TRBD2 TRBV6-5 CATASGAGDSDTQYF
TRBJ2-3 - TRBV6-1 CASSETQGGGTDTQYF
TRBJ1-1 - TRBV6-4 CASSARESTEAFF
TRBJ1-5 - TRBV7-8 CASSLRGNPRDQPQHF
TRBJ1-2 - TRBV4-1 CASSQARDGTNYGYTF